Following are 32 T cell receptor beta chains from one sample sequenced in a study of T cell responses to AZD1222 COVID-19 vaccine. Some clones are missing from TCRdb's copy, which holds only in-frame ones; the method was immunoSEQ multiplex PCR. The table shows roughly 70,000 clones, with 79% occurring only once. Specimen: peripheral blood, collected on day 0 of MenACWY control vaccination. The source is an adult in good health.

The rearrangement links TRBV5-1 to TRBJ2-5; D may be TRBD2 (6 bases). CDR3 length: 15 residues. Germline lookup yields CDR1 SGHRS and CDR2 YFSETQ. V was clipped by 2 bases and J by 5 bases, with 16 bases between them. CDR3 loop: CASSLYSSDLETQYF. DNA for the CDR3: TGCGCCAGCAGCTTATACTCTAGCGACTTGGAGACCCAGTACTTC.

The table lists this clone with a few counts. The V and J genes are TRBV7-2 and TRBJ2-5; D is unclear. Trimming removed 2 bases from V and 1 base from J, with 11 bases in between. The V gene's germline CDR1 is SGHTA and CDR2 FQGNSA. This CDR3 spans 15 amino acids. The CDR3 is CASSLSVQSQETQYF. The CDR3 DNA sequence: TGTGCCAGCAGCTTAAGTGTACAGTCCCAAGAGACCCAGTACTTC.

The V and J genes are TRBV6-4 and TRBJ2-1; 13 positions agree with TRBD2. The V segment lost 4 bases and the J segment 9 bases; nucleotides outside the gene matches: 6. Germline V gene data show CDR1 as MRHNA and CDR2 as SNTAGT. The CDR3 has 15 residues. In DNA form, the CDR3 reads TGTGCCAGCAGTGCTACTAGCGGGGGGGCCAGTGAGCAGTTCTTC. Translation gives CASSATSGGASEQFF.

This chain joins TRBV10-3 and TRBJ1-2, with D unclear. Germline CDR1 is ENHRY and CDR2 is SYGVKD. V dropped 3 bases and J dropped 4 bases, with 9 bases sitting between them. The CDR3 totals 13 residues. CDR3 DNA sequence: TGTGCCATCAGTGAACTCCTAGCCTATGGCTACACCTTC. Protein: CAISELLAYGYTF.

This clone has a handful of counts. The chain recombines TRBV6-5 with TRBJ1-2, with 7 bases matching TRBD1. CDR3 length: 13 amino acids. CDR1 MNHEY and CDR2 SVGAGI come from the germline V gene. The trim removed 6 bases at V and 6 bases at J, leaving 7 bases unmatched. In DNA, the CDR3 is TGTGCCAGCAGGCCCGGGACAGAGAATGGCTACACCTTC. This gives the protein CASRPGTENGYTF.

V and J are TRBV6-5 and TRBJ1-1; TRBD1 might be the D (5 bases). The CDR3 is made up of 14 amino acids. Trimming removed 6 bases from V and 1 base from J, with 12 bases in between. Germline V gene lookup returns CDR1 MNHEY and CDR2 SVGAGI. As DNA, the CDR3 is TGTGCCAGCAGCCCCCACCAGGGGAACACTGAAGCTTTCTTT. As protein: CASSPHQGNTEAFF.

This sequence joins TRBV7-8 and TRBJ2-7, with 10 positions matching TRBD2. The germline gives CDR1 SGHVS, CDR2 FQNEAQ. The junction had 6 bases not matched to a gene; V was cut back by 5 bases and J by 2 bases. This CDR3 has 15 amino acids. The CDR3 sequence is CASSPSSGGPYEQYF. DNA for the CDR3: TGTGCCAGCAGCCCATCTAGCGGGGGACCCTACGAGCAGTACTTC.

This clone was detected only once. The rearrangement joins TRBV11-3 to TRBJ2-2; D is uncertain. Germline values: CDR1 SGHNT, CDR2 YENEEA. This CDR3 is 13 amino acids long. Trimming took 5 bases from V and 3 from J, leaving 7 bases between them. CDR3 sequence reads: CASSISHTGELFF. DNA for the CDR3: TGTGCCAGCAGCATTAGCCACACCGGGGAGCTGTTTTTT.

The chain recombines TRBV7-2 with TRBJ2-3; TRBD1 aligns across 9 bases. This CDR3 contains 16 residues. V trimming: 5 bases; J trimming: 3 bases; junction bases outside the gene matches: 9. Germline-derived CDR1 and CDR2 are SGHTA and FQGNSA. Here the CDR3 DNA reads TGTGCCAGCAGCCACAGACAGGGGGGCTCTACAGATACGCAGTATTTT. This translates into CASSHRQGGSTDTQYF. Full variable domain (remainder filled in from reference TRBV7-2 and TRBJ2-3): GAGVSQSPSNKVTEKGKDVELRCDPISGHTALYWYRQSLGQGLEFLIYFQGNSAPDKSGLPSDRFSAERTGGSVSTLTIQRTQQEDSAVYLCASSHRQGGSTDTQYFGPGTRLTVL.

V usage is TRBV6-5 and J usage is TRBJ2-1, with D maybe TRBD2 (6 bases). CDR3 length equals 15 residues. V was trimmed by 8 bases and J by 6 bases, leaving 20 bases between them. CDR1 is MNHEY and CDR2 is SVGAGI in the germline V gene. Here the CDR3 reads CASVVGGFRGNEQFF. The CDR3 DNA sequence: TGTGCCAGCGTCGTGGGAGGTTTTAGAGGCAATGAGCAGTTCTTC.

The chain has TRBV2 and TRBJ2-2; TRBD1 is a possible D gene (6 bases). V was shortened by 2 bases and J by 1 base, with 11 bases between the two germline ends. The CDR3 has 16 amino acids. CDR1 is SNHLY, CDR2 FYNNEI, per germline. The CDR3: CASSEQGLLNTGELFF. As DNA, the CDR3 is TGTGCCAGCAGTGAACAGGGGCTATTGAACACCGGGGAGCTGTTTTTT.

Concerning this clone: Other DNA sequences in the same sample also yield this CDR3. This sequence joins TRBV6-5 and TRBJ1-1; no definite D call. V shed 9 bases and J shed 0 bases, with 11 bases lying between them. Germline V gives CDR1 MNHEY, CDR2 SVGAGI. The CDR3 runs 13 residues. The CDR3 nucleotides are TGTGCCAGTCGAGGGCGTATGAACACTGAAGCTTTCTTT. This translates into CASRGRMNTEAFF.

J is TRBJ1-5 and V is TRBV7-8; D gene uncertain. Germline-derived CDR1 and CDR2 are SGHVS and FQNEAQ. Trimming took 5 bases from V and 1 from J, leaving 12 bases between them. This CDR3 has 15 amino acids. The DNA of the CDR3 is TGTGCCAGCAGCGCGGGGTTAGGGAGCAATCAGCCCCAGCATTTT. It is translated as CASSAGLGSNQPQHF.

This chain connects TRBV27 to TRBJ1-3, with TRBD1 as a possible D gene (5 bases). Trimming cost V 5 bases and J 1 base, with 12 bases left between them. CDR3 length equals 15 residues. Germline loops: CDR1 MNHEY, CDR2 SMNVEV (reference sequence). For the CDR3, the DNA is TGTGCCAGCAGTAGTTGGGGGAATTCTGGAAACACCATATATTTT. Its translation: CASSSWGNSGNTIYF.

This sequence joins TRBV6-4 and TRBJ2-2, with D possibly TRBD2 on 6 matching bases. Trimming left V 4 bases short and J 3 bases short, with 6 bases between. The CDR3 has 13 amino acids. Germline V gene lookup returns CDR1 MRHNA and CDR2 SNTAGT. CDR3 DNA sequence: TGTGCCAGCAGTGCGGGAGACACCGGGGAGCTGTTTTTT. Translation gives CASSAGDTGELFF.

This clone was counted many times. The gene calls are TRBV6-1 and TRBJ2-1, with 10 bases identical to TRBD1. Germline CDR1 reads MNHNS; CDR2 reads SASEGT. V lost 3 bases to trimming and J lost 5 bases; unmatched junction nucleotides: 7. The CDR3 spans 16 residues. CDR3 DNA sequence: TGTGCCAGCAGTGACCAGGGACAGGGGCGGGACAATGAGCAGTTCTTC. It translates to CASSDQGQGRDNEQFF.

The V call is TRBV2, the J call TRBJ1-6; 10 bases agree with TRBD1. J was trimmed by 9 bases and V by 7 bases; bases with no gene match: 9. The CDR3 loop spans 15 amino acids. CDR1 SNHLY and CDR2 FYNNEI come from the germline V gene. The CDR3 DNA sequence: TGTGCCAGCACCCCCGGGACAGGGGACAGTTCACCCCTCCACTTT. It encodes CASTPGTGDSSPLHF.

The chain employs TRBV5-1 and TRBJ2-5; maybe TRBD1 (5 bases). The CDR3 is made up of 17 amino acids. V was clipped by 0 bases and J by 7 bases, with 22 bases between them. CDR1 SGHRS and CDR2 YFSETQ come from the germline V gene. The CDR3 is CASSLDGVGVRGRTQYF. The CDR3 DNA sequence: TGCGCCAGCAGCTTGGATGGGGTCGGAGTTAGGGGCCGGACCCAGTACTTC.

This chain joins TRBV20-1 and TRBJ1-1; D unclear. CDR3 size: 11 residues. Trimming pared 7 bases from V and 3 bases from J, leaving 9 bases between. The germline V gene has CDR1 DFQATT and CDR2 SNEGSKA (reference sequence). The chain's CDR3 is CSGIEDTEAFF. The CDR3 DNA follows: TGCAGTGGGATAGAGGACACTGAAGCTTTCTTT.

This sequence joins TRBV7-3 and TRBJ2-1; D unresolved. Trimming cost V 5 bases and J 7 bases, with 12 bases left between them. The CDR3 covers 13 residues. The germline V gene encodes CDR1 SGHTA and CDR2 FQGTGA. The CDR3 region has the DNA TGTGCCAGCAGCCCGCCCCAATCGAATGAGCAGTTCTTC. Translation: CASSPPQSNEQFF.

The rearrangement uses TRBV9 and TRBJ2-5, with D uncertain. Per germline, CDR1 SGDLS and CDR2 YYNGEE. The CDR3 is 15 amino acids. Trimming shortened V by 0 bases and J by 4 bases, and 13 bases separated the two germline ends. CDR3 sequence: CASSVGNGFGETQYF. Here the CDR3 DNA reads TGTGCCAGCAGCGTAGGGAACGGGTTCGGAGAGACCCAGTACTTC.

The rearrangement links TRBV28 to TRBJ1-5; D is unresolved. Deletions cut 4 bases from V and 0 bases from J, with 10 bases between. CDR1 is MDHEN and CDR2 is SYDVKM in the germline V gene. CDR3 length equals 15 residues. CDR3 protein: CASSSQIDSNQPQHF. The CDR3 DNA is TGTGCCAGCAGTTCTCAGATTGATAGCAATCAGCCCCAGCATTTT.

The rearrangement uses TRBV2 and TRBJ1-1, with 7 bases aligning to TRBD1. Germline trimming cut 5 bases from V and 4 bases from J; bases unmatched to any gene: 4. The CDR3 spans 13 residues. CDR1 and CDR2 from the germline V gene are SNHLY and FYNNEI. The CDR3 nucleotides are TGTGCCAGCAGTTGGTACAGGGGCACTGAAGCTTTCTTT. Translation gives CASSWYRGTEAFF.

The chain combines TRBV2 with TRBJ2-2; weak D call: TRBD1 (5 bases). V was trimmed by 3 bases and J by 7 bases, leaving 9 bases between them. CDR3 length: 13 amino acids. In germline, CDR1 is SNHLY, CDR2 FYNNEI. The CDR3 protein is CASSDQGLGELFF. The CDR3, as DNA: TGTGCCAGCAGTGATCAGGGTCTCGGGGAGCTGTTTTTT.

The CDR3 nucleotides read TGTGCCTGGAGTGTTTTGGGGGAAGGCAATTCACCCCTCCACTTT. This sequence encodes CAWSVLGEGNSPLHF. This rearrangement joins TRBV30 to TRBJ1-6; D is possibly TRBD1 (5 bases). The germline V and J ends were trimmed by 0 bases and 7 bases, with 13 bases remaining between them. CDR1 is GTSNPN, CDR2 SVGIG, per germline (reference sequence). CDR3 length equals 15 residues.

As to this clone: With a much larger clone just one base away, this may be a read error. This sample also contains other DNA sequences that code for the same CDR3. The chain joins TRBV4-3 to TRBJ1-6; no clear D gene. The CDR3 sequence is 14 residues long. From germline, CDR1 is LGHNA and CDR2 YSLEER. The CDR3 spells CASSQDRKESPLHF. DNA for the CDR3: TGCGCCAGCAGCCAAGATCGTAAGGAGTCACCCCTCCATTTT.

The chain carries TRBV2 and TRBJ2-3; 8 bases fit TRBD2. Germline lookup yields CDR1 SNHLY and CDR2 FYNNEI. The CDR3 has 15 residues. Losses at the gene ends were 7 bases for V and 4 bases for J; bases not matched to a gene: 10. CDR3 nucleotide sequence: TGTGCCAGCACTACGGAGGGACTAGAGGCAGATACGCAGTATTTT. Its protein is CASTTEGLEADTQYF.

The V and J genes are TRBV19 and TRBJ2-2, with D perhaps TRBD1 (6 bases). The ends were cut back, 6 bases at V and 5 bases at J, with 16 bases in the middle. The CDR3 is 15 amino acids. Germline V gene sequence: CDR1 LNHDA, CDR2 SQIVND (reference sequence). In DNA form, the CDR3 reads TGTGCCAGTAGACGAACAGGGATTTGGACCGGGGAGCTGTTTTTT. It encodes CASRRTGIWTGELFF. Supplemented by reference TRBV19 and TRBJ2-2, the full variable domain reads DGGITQSPKYLFRKEGQNVTLSCEQNLNHDAMYWYRQDPGQGLRLIYYSQIVNDFQKGDIAEGYSVSREKKESFPLTVTSAQKNPTAFYLCASRRTGIWTGELFFGEGSRLTVL.

The chain is built from TRBV11-2 and TRBJ1-6; D is unresolved. Germline lookup yields CDR1 SGHAT and CDR2 FQNNGV. This CDR3 has 15 residues. Trimming removed 6 bases from V and 5 bases from J, with 14 bases in between. As DNA, the CDR3 is TGTGCCAGCAGTCCTACTAGATCAGATAATTCACCCCTCCACTTT. This gives the protein CASSPTRSDNSPLHF. Full variable domain (remainder filled in from reference TRBV11-2 and TRBJ1-6): EAGVAQSPRYKIIEKRQSVAFWCNPISGHATLYWYQQILGQGPKLLIQFQNNGVVDDSQLPKDRFSAERLKGVDSTLKIQPAKLEDSAVYLCASSPTRSDNSPLHFGNGTRLTVT.

The chain couples TRBV27 to TRBJ2-7, with D perhaps TRBD1 (6 bases). Trimming pared 5 bases from V and 7 bases from J, leaving 18 bases between. The germline gives CDR1 MNHEY, CDR2 SMNVEV (reference sequence). The CDR3 is 14 amino acids. The CDR3 DNA is TGTGCCAGCAGTCCCATAGGGACACTGGGAGAGCAGTACTTC. Protein sequence: CASSPIGTLGEQYF.

The genes are TRBV2 and TRBJ1-1; 7 bases map to TRBD1. Germline trimming cut 7 bases from V and 1 base from J; bases unmatched to any gene: 3. CDR3 length: 13 amino acids. Germline CDR1 and CDR2: SNHLY and FYNNEI. The CDR3 DNA reads TGTGCCAGCACCGGGACAGCGAACACTGAAGCTTTCTTT. Amino acid sequence: CASTGTANTEAFF.

The chain carries TRBV15 and TRBJ1-1, with unresolved D. The V and J ends lost 4 bases and 6 bases respectively, with 9 bases between them. The germline V gene encodes CDR1 LNHNV and CDR2 YYDKDF (reference sequence). The CDR3 is made up of 12 amino acids. CDR3 amino acids: CATSNLEAEAFF. CDR3 DNA sequence: TGTGCCACCAGCAACCTCGAGGCTGAAGCTTTCTTT.